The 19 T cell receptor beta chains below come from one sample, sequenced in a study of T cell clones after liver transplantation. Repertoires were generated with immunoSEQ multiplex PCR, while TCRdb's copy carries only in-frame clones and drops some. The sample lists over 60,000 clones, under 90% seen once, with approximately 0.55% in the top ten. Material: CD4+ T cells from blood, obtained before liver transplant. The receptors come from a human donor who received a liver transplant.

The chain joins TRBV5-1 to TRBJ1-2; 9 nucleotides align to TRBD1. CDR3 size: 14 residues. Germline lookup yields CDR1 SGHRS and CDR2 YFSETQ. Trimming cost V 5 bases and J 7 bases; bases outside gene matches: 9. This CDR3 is CASRQGQGLGGYTF. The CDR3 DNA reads TGCGCCAGCAGACAGGGACAGGGACTGGGTGGCTACACCTTC.

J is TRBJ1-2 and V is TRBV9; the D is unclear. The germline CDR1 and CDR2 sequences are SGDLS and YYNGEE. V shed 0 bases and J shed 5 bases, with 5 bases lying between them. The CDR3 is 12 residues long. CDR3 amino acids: CASSVAGYGYTF. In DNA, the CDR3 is TGTGCCAGCAGCGTAGCGGGGTATGGCTACACCTTC.

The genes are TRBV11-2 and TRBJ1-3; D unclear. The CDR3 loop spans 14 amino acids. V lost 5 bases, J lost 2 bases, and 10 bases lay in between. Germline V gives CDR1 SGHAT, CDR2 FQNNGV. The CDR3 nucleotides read TGTGCCAGCAGCCCCCTAAGGACTGGAAACACCATATATTTT. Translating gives CASSPLRTGNTIYF.

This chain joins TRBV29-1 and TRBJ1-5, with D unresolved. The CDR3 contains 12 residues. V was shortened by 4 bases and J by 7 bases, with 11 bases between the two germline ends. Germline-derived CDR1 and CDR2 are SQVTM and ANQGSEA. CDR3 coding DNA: TGCAGCGTTGCCCCCCCCGGGCAGCCCCAGCATTTT. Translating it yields CSVAPPGQPQHF. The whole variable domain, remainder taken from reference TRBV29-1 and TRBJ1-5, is SAVISQKPSRDICQRGTSLTIQCQVDSQVTMMFWYRQQPGQSLTLIATANQGSEATYESGFVIDKFPISRPNLTFSTLTVSNMSPEDSSIYLCSVAPPGQPQHFGDGTRLSIL.

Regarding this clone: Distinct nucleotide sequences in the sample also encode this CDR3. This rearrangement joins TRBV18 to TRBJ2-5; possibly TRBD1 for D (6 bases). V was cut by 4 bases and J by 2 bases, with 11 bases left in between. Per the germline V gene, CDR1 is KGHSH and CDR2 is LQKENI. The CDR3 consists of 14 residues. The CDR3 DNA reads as TGTGCCAGCTCACTAACACAGGGACAAGAGACCCAGTACTTC. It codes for CASSLTQGQETQYF.

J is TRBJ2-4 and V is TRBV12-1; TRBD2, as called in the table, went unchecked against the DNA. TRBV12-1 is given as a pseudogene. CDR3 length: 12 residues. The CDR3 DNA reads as TGTGCCAGCAGTCTAGGAGAGAACATTCAGTACTTC. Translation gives CASSLGENIQYF.

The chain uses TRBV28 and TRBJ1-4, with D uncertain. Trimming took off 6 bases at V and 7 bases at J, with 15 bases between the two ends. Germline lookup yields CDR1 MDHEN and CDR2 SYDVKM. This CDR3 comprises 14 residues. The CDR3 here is CASRIRSRGEKLFF. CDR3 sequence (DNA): TGTGCCAGCAGGATCCGGTCCCGGGGTGAAAAACTGTTTTTT.

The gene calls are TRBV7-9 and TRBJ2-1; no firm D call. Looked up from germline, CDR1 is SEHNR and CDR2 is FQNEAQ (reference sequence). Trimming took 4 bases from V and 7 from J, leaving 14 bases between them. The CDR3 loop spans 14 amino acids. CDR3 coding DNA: TGTGCCAGCAGCTCCGTCGACTGGTTTAATGAGCAGTTCTTC. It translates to CASSSVDWFNEQFF.

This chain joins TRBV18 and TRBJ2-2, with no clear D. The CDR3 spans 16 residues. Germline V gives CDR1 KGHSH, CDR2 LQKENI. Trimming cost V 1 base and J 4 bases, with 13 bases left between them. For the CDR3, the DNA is TGTGCCAGCTCACCACTTTTGACGTACGTCACCGGGGAGCTGTTTTTT. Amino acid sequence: CASSPLLTYVTGELFF.

Written as DNA, the CDR3 is TGCGCCAGCAGCTTAGAGGGACAGTTTGAACTCTCTGGAAACACCATATATTTT. Its translation is CASSLEGQFELSGNTIYF. This chain joins TRBV5-1 and TRBJ1-3, with 7 bases that match TRBD1. The V segment lost 2 bases and the J segment 0 bases; nucleotides outside the gene matches: 11. The CDR3 spans 18 residues. Germline CDR1 reads SGHRS; CDR2 reads YFSETQ.

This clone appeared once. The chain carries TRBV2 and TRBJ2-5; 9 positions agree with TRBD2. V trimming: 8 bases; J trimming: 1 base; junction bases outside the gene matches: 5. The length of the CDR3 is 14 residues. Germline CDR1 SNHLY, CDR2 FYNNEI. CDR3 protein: CASSGTSSQETQYF. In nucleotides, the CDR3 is TGTGCCAGCTCCGGGACTAGCTCCCAAGAGACCCAGTACTTC.

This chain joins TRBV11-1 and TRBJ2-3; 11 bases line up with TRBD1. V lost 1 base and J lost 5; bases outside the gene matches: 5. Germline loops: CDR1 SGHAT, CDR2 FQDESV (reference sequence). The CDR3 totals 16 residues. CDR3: CASSLVGQGAKDTQYF. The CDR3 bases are TGTGCCAGCAGCTTAGTCGGACAGGGGGCGAAAGATACGCAGTATTTT.

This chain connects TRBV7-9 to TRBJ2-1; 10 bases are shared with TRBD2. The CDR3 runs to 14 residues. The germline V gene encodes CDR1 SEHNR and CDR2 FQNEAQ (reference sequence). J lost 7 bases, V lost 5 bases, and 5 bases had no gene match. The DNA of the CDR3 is TGTGCCAGCAGCCGCCTAGCGGGGGTAAATGAGCAGTTCTTC. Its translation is CASSRLAGVNEQFF.

The CDR3 bases are TGTGCCCATTATGACAGAAACACCATATATTTT. This translates into CAHYDRNTIYF. This chain uses TRBV25-1 with TRBJ1-3; unclear D gene. This CDR3 contains 11 residues. Trimming took off 11 bases at V and 5 bases at J, with 10 bases between the two ends. CDR1 is MGHDK, CDR2 SYGVNS, per germline.

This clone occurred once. The CDR3 bases are TGTGCCAGTAGTATGGGCCACACAGATACGCAGTATTTT. Its translation is CASSMGHTDTQYF. The chain links TRBV19 to TRBJ2-3; no firm D call. Germline V gene lookup returns CDR1 LNHDA and CDR2 SQIVND (reference sequence). This CDR3 is 13 amino acids long. The ends were cut back, 3 bases at V and 2 bases at J, with 6 bases in the middle.

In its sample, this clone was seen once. CDR3 nucleotides: TGTGCCAGCAGCATCCCTGGACAGTCCTCCTACGAGCAGTACTTC. This encodes CASSIPGQSSYEQYF. This sequence joins TRBV11-3 and TRBJ2-7, with a possible D match to TRBD1 (6 bases). The V and J ends lost 5 bases and 0 bases respectively, with 14 bases between them. Germline V gene sequence: CDR1 SGHNT, CDR2 YENEEA. This CDR3 contains 15 residues.

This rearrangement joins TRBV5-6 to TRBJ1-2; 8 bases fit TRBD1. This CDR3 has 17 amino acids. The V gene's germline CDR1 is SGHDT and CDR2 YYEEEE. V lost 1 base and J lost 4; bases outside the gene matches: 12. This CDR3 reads CASSLTRGLASGYGYTF. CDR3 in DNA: TGTGCCAGCAGCTTGACCAGGGGGCTAGCCAGCGGCTATGGCTACACCTTC.

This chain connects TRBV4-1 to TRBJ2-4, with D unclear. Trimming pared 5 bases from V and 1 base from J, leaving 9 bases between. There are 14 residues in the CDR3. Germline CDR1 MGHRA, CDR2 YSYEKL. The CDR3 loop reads CASSAADAKNIQYF. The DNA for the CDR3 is TGCGCCAGCAGCGCGGCTGACGCCAAAAACATTCAGTACTTC.

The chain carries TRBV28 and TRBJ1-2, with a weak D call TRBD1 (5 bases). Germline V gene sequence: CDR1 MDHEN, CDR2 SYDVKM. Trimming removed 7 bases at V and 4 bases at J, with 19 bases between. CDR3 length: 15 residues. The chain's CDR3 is CASKVRTSGSYGYTF. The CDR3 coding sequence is TGTGCCAGCAAGGTCAGGACCTCAGGGTCCTATGGCTACACCTTC.